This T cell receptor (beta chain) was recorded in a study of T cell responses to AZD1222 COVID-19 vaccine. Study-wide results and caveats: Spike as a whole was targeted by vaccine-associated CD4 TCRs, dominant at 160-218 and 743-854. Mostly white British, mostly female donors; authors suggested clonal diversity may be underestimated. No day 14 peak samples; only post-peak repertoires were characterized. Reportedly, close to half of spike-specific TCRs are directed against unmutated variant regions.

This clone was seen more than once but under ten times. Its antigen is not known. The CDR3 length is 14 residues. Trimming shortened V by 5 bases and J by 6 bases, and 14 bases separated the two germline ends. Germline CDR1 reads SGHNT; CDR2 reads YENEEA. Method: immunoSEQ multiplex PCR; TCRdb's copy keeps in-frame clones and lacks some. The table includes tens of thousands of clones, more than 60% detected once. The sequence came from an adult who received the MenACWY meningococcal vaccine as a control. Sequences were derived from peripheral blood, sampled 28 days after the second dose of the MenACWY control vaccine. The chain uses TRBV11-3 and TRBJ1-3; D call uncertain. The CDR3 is CASSPGGLENTIYF. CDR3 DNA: TGTGCCAGCAGCCCCGGAGGACTCGAAAACACCATATATTTT.